This T cell receptor beta chain comes out of a study of blood T cell repertoires in COVID-19 (dated by TCRdb to 2019 to 2021). Background for the entire study: The collaborator samples originated in the United States, Italy and Spain and spanned the acute and convalescent phases of COVID-19. The prospective study material was composed of cDNA or gDNA derived from T cells, B-cell-depleted T cells, or PBMCs. Subjects who had been exposed to COVID-19, were actively infected with it, or had recovered from it provided the deeply sampled blood TCRbeta repertoires that made up the dataset. The repertoires were released in a freely available public database intended as a resource for research on the immune response to SARS-CoV-2. The samples were drawn from two sources: the first 160 participants of the ongoing ImmuneRACE study, and 1,200 or so subjects contributed by 6 global collaborators. The sample metadata nearly always contained a de-identified subject ID, COVID-19 status, age in years and sex. Where HLA class I and class II types were available, the types were taken from metadata supplied by the sample provider, not from assay-based typing. Study-wide conclusions, independent of this receptor: Clinical and demographic metadata were provided uncurated, with the amount varying by source and participant.

The V end loses 2 bases and the J end loses 3 bases, and a stretch of 16 bases separates them. Reading the germline V gene gives CDR1 SGHDT and CDR2 YYEEEE. The CDR3 numbers 16 residues from cysteine through phenylalanine. Just the 48-base CDR3 DNA is kept, in frame starting at base 1. TCRbeta CDR3 regions were amplified from genomic DNA by means of the immunoSEQ Assay, a bias-controlled multiplex PCR. For the original study's pipeline: Within the assay, amplification of reference gene primers was used to estimate how many nucleated cells each sample contained. To quantify the absolute abundance of each unique TCRbeta CDR3 rearrangement, sequence reads were collapsed and filtered. Productive Simpson clonality was computed per sample as the square root of Simpson's diversity index over productive rearrangements. The table was pulled from immuneACCESS by TCRdb, which kept in-frame rearrangements only. Such tables lose some clones; where checked, under half of the loss comes from unresolved V genes, and the rest has no known cause. V and J calls and clone size come straight from that table; D and trimming were deduced from the DNA. A total of 120,000 to 150,000 clones appear in this sample, 70% to 90% of them only once. The top ten clones comprise 3% of the sample.

Whole blood was collected in K2EDTA tubes by collaborating institutions according to the institutions' own protocols. For TCRbeta analysis, collaborators shipped samples in one of three forms: frozen whole blood, isolated PBMCs, or DNA extracted from either of those sample types. With regard to this clone: Its recognized antigen is unknown. No much larger clone is present one base from it, and per-base qualities are unavailable.

This clonotype originated in a woman aged 40 to 55 with active or convalescent COVID-19. The chain is assembled from TRBV5-6 and TRBJ2-3; TRBD2 is possibly the D segment (6 matching bases). Sequenced sample: peripheral blood. The CDR3 region: CASSFWGTGGTDTQYF. The nucleotide sequence reads TGTGCCAGCAGCTTCTGGGGTACCGGGGGAACAGATACGCAGTATTTT.